This T cell receptor beta chain originates from a study of CD8 T cells in Susac syndrome. Reverse transcription used about 0.45 to 1 ug RNA and random hexamers. TCRdb used MiXCR to reprocess the immunoSEQ multiplex PCR reads, holding one entry per CDR3 protein. The table includes about 69,000 distinct CDR3 sequences, 95% detected once. Input material: CD8+ T cells from PBMCs. The receptor's source is a human donor in good health.

CDR3 sequence reads: CASSQSEYEQYF. CDR3 nucleotides: TGTGCCAGCAGTCAATCAGAATACGAGCAGTACTTC. V usage is TRBV3-1 and J usage is TRBJ2-7, with D unclear. The CDR3 has 12 amino acids. V was shortened by 6 bases and J by 4 bases, with 10 bases between the two germline ends. Germline values: CDR1 LGHDT, CDR2 YNNKEL (reference sequence).